The entry that follows covers one TCR beta chain sequence. The entry originates in a study of cytomegalovirus exposure and HLA in healthy donors. Here immunoSEQ multiplex PCR was the method, and the copy in TCRdb shows in-frame clones only, minus some. The sample has around 250,000 clones, roughly 90% seen once. Sequencing was done on a sample of PBMCs. The TCR originated in a woman between 18 and 30 years old in good health and CMV-seronegative.

The CDR3: CASSTEQGVNSPLHF. Here the CDR3 DNA reads TGTGCCAGTAGTACGGAACAGGGTGTTAATTCACCCCTCCACTTT. The chain links TRBV19 to TRBJ1-6; maybe TRBD1 (6 bases). This CDR3 comprises 15 residues. Trimming removed 4 bases at V and 6 bases at J, with 13 bases between. Per germline, CDR1 LNHDA and CDR2 SQIVND (reference sequence).